This T cell receptor beta chain was sequenced in a study of T cell responses to AZD1222 COVID-19 vaccine. Generated by immunoSEQ multiplex PCR, the TCRdb table keeps only in-frame clones and is missing some. The repertoire holds 60,000 to 95,000 clones, with around 86% as singletons. Study observations and caveats: Repertoire collection took place solely once the T cell response had peaked. Seropositivity was recorded at baseline in only 6 or 7 AZD1222 recipients.

The CDR3 has 14 residues. Germline loops: CDR1 SNHLY, CDR2 FYNNEI. Trimming took 4 bases from V and 4 from J, leaving 13 bases between them. Concerning this clone itself: Its target is not known.

The sequence was obtained from an adult who received the AZD1222 COVID-19 vaccine. The source material was peripheral blood, sampled 28 days after the second AZD1222 dose. The chain recombines TRBV2 with TRBJ1-1; D ambiguous. CDR3 sequence reads: CASSGLIWGTEAFF. For the CDR3, the DNA is TGTGCCAGCAGTGGGCTCATTTGGGGCACTGAAGCTTTCTTT. Filled out from reference TRBV2 and TRBJ1-1, the complete variable domain reads EPEVTQTPSHQVTQMGQEVILRCVPISNHLYFYWYRQILGQKVEFLVSFYNNEISEKSEIFDDQFSVERPDGSNFTLKIRSTKLEDSAMYFCASSGLIWGTEAFFGQGTRLTVV.